The source of this T cell receptor beta chain is a study of blood T cell repertoires in COVID-19. Study summary: There were acute and convalescent COVID-19 samples, and they came from the United States, Italy and Spain. Sources were T cells, B-cell-depleted T cells, or PBMCs; the material itself was cDNA or gDNA.

Some clones are missing from TCRdb's copy, which holds only in-frame ones; the method was immunoSEQ multiplex PCR. The repertoire includes 200,000 to 300,000 clones, 84% of them detected once, and 4% sits in the top ten. In germline, CDR1 is MNHEY, CDR2 SVGAGI. J lost 6 bases, V lost 3 bases, and 5 bases had no gene match. The CDR3 consists of 14 residues. Sequenced sample: peripheral blood. This clonotype was obtained from a man aged 50 to 59 with acute or convalescent COVID-19. The chain employs TRBV6-5 and TRBJ1-5; TRBD1 aligns across 7 bases. For the CDR3, the DNA is TGTGCCAGCAGTTATACAGGGGTCAGTCAGCCCCAGCATTTT. Protein: CASSYTGVSQPQHF.